This T cell receptor beta chain was recorded in a study of response to subunit inactivated influenza vaccine. Trimming shortened V by 3 bases and J by 6 bases, and 15 bases separated the two germline ends. Germline assignment: CDR1 SSHAT and CDR2 FNYEAQ (reference sequence). This CDR3 has 14 amino acids. A single record per CDR3 protein comes from TCRdb applying MiXCR to the RT-PCR reads. Here the sample spans about half a million distinct CDR3 sequences, about 7.6% being singletons. The sample consisted of PBMCs from blood, taken less than 30 months after vaccination. The TCR originated in a man aged 50 to 69 who received an inactivated influenza vaccine. V is TRBV7-7 and J is TRBJ2-7, with unresolved D. The CDR3 DNA is TGTGCCAGCAGCTTGACCCCAAGCTCAGGCGAGCAGTACTTC. Its protein is CASSLTPSSGEQYF.